Included here is one T cell receptor beta chain sequence, with context. What it binds is unknown. The source of the sample is a study of cytomegalovirus exposure and HLA in healthy donors. Across the study: Unique TCRs numbering 75 million to 95 million, obtained from HLA-typed donors, made up an early data release. Findings and limits, study-wide: Among the CMV-associated chains, three were confirmed in vitro as specific for CMV antigens. It was reported in a later analysis that an Asian-associated ancestry cluster showed fewer N-insertions than the roughly 710-donor mean.

PCR amplification relied on 60 Vbeta primers (plus 13 Jbeta primers). Here immunoSEQ multiplex PCR was the method, and the copy in TCRdb shows in-frame clones only, minus some. The sample lists 190,000 or so clones, roughly four fifths seen once, with 1.5% to 2% in the top ten. Trimming stripped 1 base from V and 4 bases from J, with 13 bases between. This CDR3 has 15 residues. Germline V CDR1 and CDR2: SGHTA, FQGNSA. The TCR sequence derives from a man in his fifties in good health and CMV-seronegative. This chain uses TRBV7-2 with TRBJ1-1, with D possibly TRBD1 on 5 matching bases. Specimen: PBMCs. DNA of the CDR3: TGTGCCAGCAGCTTAGTGGGGGGAGGGAGCACTGAAGCTTTCTTT. It yields the protein CASSLVGGGSTEAFF.